A selection of T cell receptor beta chains follows, all from one sample in a study of glioma-infiltrating T cells. TCRdb processed the multiplex PCR reads anew with MiXCR; each CDR3 protein has one entry. This table has about 89,000 distinct CDR3 sequences, under 30% appearing once. Sequencing was carried out using glioma tissue, nonneoplastic brain tissue, or PBMCs (not recorded which). The receptors derive from a human donor with low-grade glioma or glioblastoma, undergoing nonglioma brain surgery, or in good health (not recorded which). The CDR3 runs from the conserved cysteine through the conserved F or W. The D gene is left open where the match is weak. Expanded clones are given a class, and other clones once, few, many or no size at all.

TRBV2	NA	many	15	TRBJ1-4	TGTGCCAGCGGGGGGAGCTACGGGGCAAATGAAAAACTGTTTTTT	CASGGSYGANEKLFF
TRBV20-1	TRBD2	many	16	TRBJ2-3	TGCAGTGCTAGAGAGGCGGAGCGGGACGTCACAGATACGCAGTATTTT	CSAREAERDVTDTQYF
TRBV14	NA	many	17	TRBJ2-4	TGTGCCAGCAGCCCAACCGGGCAGGCCCGGGCCAAAAACATTCAGTACTTC	CASSPTGQARAKNIQYF
TRBV7-2	NA	NA	14	TRBJ2-6	TGTGCCAGCAGCGTCACCCCCGGGGCCAACGTCCTGACTTTC	CASSVTPGANVLTF
TRBV10-3	NA	many	15	TRBJ1-2	TGTGCCATCAGTGAGTCGATACTCACGGACTATGGCTACACCTTC	CAISESILTDYGYTF
TRBV27	TRBD1	NA	17	TRBJ2-7	TGTGCCAGCAGTCACCCTCAAACCAGGACAGGACGCTACGAGCAGCACTTC	CASSHPQTRTGRYEQHF
TRBV29-1	NA	many	9	TRBJ1-2	TGCAGCGTTGAACATGGCTACACCTTC	CSVEHGYTF
TRBV10-1	NA	many	13	TRBJ2-3	TGCGCCAGCGCACGGCAGGGCTCAGATACGCAGTATTTT	CASARQGSDTQYF
TRBV20-1	NA	many	15	TRBJ1-5	TGCAGTGCTATTCGACAGAGCTATAGCAATCAGCCCCAGCATTTT	CSAIRQSYSNQPQHF
TRBV18	NA	NA	14	TRBJ2-7	TGTGCCAGCTCACCAATTCGGGACTCCTACAAGCAGTACTTC	CASSPIRDSYKQYF
TRBV11-1	TRBD2	few	14	TRBJ2-7	TGTGCCAGCAGCTTAGCACTAGCGGGAGACGAGCAGTACTTC	CASSLALAGDEQYF
TRBV4-1	TRBD2	many	15	TRBJ2-1	TGCGCCAGCAGCCAAGGGGATGCGGGGGGCAATGAGCAGTTCTTC	CASSQGDAGGNEQFF
TRBV27	TRBD2	many	16	TRBJ2-1	TGTGCCAGCAGTTCCCTACTAGCGGGAGGGTCCAATGAGCAGTTCTTC	CASSSLLAGGSNEQFF
TRBV5-5	NA	NA	15	TRBJ1-2	TGTGCCAGCAGCTTGGGGTATCTACAGGGATCTACCGACTACTTC	CASSLGYLQGSTDYF
TRBV9	NA	NA	13	TRBJ2-5	TGTGCCAGCAGCGTAGAGGATCAAGAGACCCAGTACTTC	CASSVEDQETQYF
TRBV20-1	TRBD1	many	15	TRBJ1-2	TGCAGTGCTAGTCTTACCCGTGGACAGGGCTATGGCTACACCTTC	CSASLTRGQGYGYTF
TRBV6-1	NA	many	13	TRBJ1-3	TGTGCCAGCGGGCCACCCTCTGGAAACACCATATATTTT	CASGPPSGNTIYF
TRBV12-5	TRBD2	many	13	TRBJ2-1	TGTGCTAGTGGCAATAGCGGGGAGAGATTGCAGTTCTTC	CASGNSGERLQFF
TRBV5-1	NA	few	16	TRBJ1-5	TGCGCCAGCAGCTTTGGGAGCGGGAATAGCAATCAGCCCCAGCATTTT	CASSFGSGNSNQPQHF
TRBV11-2	NA	NA	15	TRBJ2-7	TGTGCCAGCAGCTTAGGTCTTAGCTGGACCTACGAGCAGTACTTC	CASSLGLSWTYEQYF